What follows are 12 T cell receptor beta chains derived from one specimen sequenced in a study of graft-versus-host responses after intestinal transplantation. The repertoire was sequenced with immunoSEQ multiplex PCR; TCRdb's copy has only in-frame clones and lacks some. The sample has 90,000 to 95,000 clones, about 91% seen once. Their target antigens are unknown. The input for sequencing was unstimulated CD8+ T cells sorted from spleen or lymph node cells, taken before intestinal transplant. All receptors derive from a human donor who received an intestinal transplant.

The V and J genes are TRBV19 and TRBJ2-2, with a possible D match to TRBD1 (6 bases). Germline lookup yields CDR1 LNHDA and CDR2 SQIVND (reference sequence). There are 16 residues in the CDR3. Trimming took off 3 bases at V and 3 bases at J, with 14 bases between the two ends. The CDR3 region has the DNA TGTGCCAGTAGTATTCTCCCGGGACAAGACACCGGGGAGCTGTTTTTT. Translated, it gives CASSILPGQDTGELFF.

This CDR3 is CASSRGQGDTDTQYF. The CDR3 DNA follows: TGCGCCAGCAGCCGAGGACAGGGGGACACAGATACGCAGTATTTT. The chain uses TRBV4-3 and TRBJ2-3; TRBD1 aligns across 10 bases. The germline V gene encodes CDR1 LGHNA and CDR2 YSLEER. This CDR3 is 15 amino acids long. The junction had 3 bases not matched to a gene; V was cut back by 4 bases and J by 2 bases.

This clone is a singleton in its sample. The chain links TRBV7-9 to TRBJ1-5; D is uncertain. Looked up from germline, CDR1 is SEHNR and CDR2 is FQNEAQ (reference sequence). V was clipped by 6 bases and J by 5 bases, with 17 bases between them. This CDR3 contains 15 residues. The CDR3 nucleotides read TGTGCCAGCAGTAATGGAGCTTTTTTGGATCAGCCCCAGCATTTT. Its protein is CASSNGAFLDQPQHF.

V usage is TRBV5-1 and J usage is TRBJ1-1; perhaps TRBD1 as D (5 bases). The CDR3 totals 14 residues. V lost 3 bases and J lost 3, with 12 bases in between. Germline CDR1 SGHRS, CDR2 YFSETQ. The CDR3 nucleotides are TGCGCCAGCAGCTCATCAGGGATACACACTGAAGCTTTCTTT. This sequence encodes CASSSSGIHTEAFF.

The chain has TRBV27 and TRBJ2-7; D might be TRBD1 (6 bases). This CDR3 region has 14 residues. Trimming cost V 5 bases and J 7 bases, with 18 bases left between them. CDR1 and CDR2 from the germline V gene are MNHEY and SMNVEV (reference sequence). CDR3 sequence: CASSPTGPPGEQYF. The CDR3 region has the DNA TGTGCCAGCAGTCCGACAGGTCCGCCTGGGGAGCAGTACTTC.

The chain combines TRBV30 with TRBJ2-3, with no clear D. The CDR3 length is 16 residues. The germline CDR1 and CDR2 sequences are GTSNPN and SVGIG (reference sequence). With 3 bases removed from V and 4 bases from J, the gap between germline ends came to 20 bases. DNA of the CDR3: TGTGCCTGGAGCTTTCAGTTCACATCGAGGCCAGATACGCAGTATTTT. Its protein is CAWSFQFTSRPDTQYF.

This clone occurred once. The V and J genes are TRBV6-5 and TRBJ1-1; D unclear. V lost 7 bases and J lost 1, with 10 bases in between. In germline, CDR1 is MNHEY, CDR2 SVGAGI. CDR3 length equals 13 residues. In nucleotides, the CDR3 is TGTGCCAGCACCAAAGCCCCGAACACTGAAGCTTTCTTT. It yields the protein CASTKAPNTEAFF.

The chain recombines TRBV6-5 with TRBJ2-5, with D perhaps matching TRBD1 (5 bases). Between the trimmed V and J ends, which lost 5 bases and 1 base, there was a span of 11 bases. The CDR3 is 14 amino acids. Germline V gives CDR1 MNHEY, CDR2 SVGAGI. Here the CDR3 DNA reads TGTGCCAGCAGTGATCGGACACTCCAAGAGACCCAGTACTTC. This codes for CASSDRTLQETQYF.

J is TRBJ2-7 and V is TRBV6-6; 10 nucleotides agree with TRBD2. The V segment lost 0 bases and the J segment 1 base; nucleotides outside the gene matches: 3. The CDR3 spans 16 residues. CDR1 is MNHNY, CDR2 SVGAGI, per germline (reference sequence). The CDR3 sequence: CASSYSLAGESYEQYF. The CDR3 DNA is TGTGCCAGCAGTTACTCTCTAGCGGGAGAATCCTACGAGCAGTACTTC.

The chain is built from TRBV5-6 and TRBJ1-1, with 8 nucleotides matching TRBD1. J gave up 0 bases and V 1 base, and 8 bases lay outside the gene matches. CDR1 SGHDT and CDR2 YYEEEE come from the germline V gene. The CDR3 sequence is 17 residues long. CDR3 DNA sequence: TGTGCCAGCAGCTTGCCGGGACAGGCGTTCATGAACACTGAAGCTTTCTTT. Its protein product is CASSLPGQAFMNTEAFF.

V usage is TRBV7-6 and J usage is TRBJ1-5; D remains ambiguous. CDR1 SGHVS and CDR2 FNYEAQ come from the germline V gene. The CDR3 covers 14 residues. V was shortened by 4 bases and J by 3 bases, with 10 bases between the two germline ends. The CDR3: CASSSRGVNQPQHF. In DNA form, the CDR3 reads TGTGCCAGCAGCTCGAGAGGAGTCAATCAGCCCCAGCATTTT. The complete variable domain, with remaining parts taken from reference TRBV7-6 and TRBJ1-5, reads GAGVSQSPRYKVTKRGQDVALRCDPISGHVSLYWYRQALGQGPEFLTYFNYEAQQDKSGLPNDRFSAERPEGSISTLTIQRTEQRDSAMYRCASSSRGVNQPQHFGDGTRLSIL.

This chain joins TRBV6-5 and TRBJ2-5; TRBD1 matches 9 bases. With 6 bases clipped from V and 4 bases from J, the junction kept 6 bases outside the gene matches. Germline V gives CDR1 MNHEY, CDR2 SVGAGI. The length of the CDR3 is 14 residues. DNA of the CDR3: TGTGCCAGCAGAACGGGGGGACAGGGAGAGACCCAGTACTTC. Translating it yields CASRTGGQGETQYF.